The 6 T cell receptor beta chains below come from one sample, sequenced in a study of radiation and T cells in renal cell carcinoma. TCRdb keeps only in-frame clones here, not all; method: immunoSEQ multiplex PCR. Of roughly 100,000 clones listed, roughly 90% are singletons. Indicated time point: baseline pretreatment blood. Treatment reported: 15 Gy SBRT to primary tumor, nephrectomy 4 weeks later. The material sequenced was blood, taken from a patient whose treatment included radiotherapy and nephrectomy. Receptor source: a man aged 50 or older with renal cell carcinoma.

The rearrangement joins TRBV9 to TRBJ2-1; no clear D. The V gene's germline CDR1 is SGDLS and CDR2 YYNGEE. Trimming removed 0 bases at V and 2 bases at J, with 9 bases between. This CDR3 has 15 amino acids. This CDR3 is CASSVERITYNEQFF. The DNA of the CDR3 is TGTGCCAGCAGCGTAGAGAGAATTACCTACAATGAGCAGTTCTTC.

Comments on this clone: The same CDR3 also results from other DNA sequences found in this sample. In nucleotides, the CDR3 is TGCAGCGTTGTAGCGGGGGGCCAAGAATCTAGCACAGATACGCAGTATTTT. The encoded protein is CSVVAGGQESSTDTQYF. The chain joins TRBV29-1 to TRBJ2-3; 10 positions agree with TRBD2. CDR1 is SQVTM and CDR2 is ANQGSEA in the germline V gene. The length of the CDR3 is 17 residues. Losses at the gene ends were 4 bases for V and 0 bases for J; bases not matched to a gene: 10.

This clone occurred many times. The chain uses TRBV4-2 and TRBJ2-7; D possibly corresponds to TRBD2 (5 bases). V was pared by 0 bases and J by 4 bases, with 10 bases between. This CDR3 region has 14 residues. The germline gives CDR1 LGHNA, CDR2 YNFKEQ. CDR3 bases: TGTGCCAGCAGCCAAGACCTAGCACCATACGAGCAGTACTTC. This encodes CASSQDLAPYEQYF.

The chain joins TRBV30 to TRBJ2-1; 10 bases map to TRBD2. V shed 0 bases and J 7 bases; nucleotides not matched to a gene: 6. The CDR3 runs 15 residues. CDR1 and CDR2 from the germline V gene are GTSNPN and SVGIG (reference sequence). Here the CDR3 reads CAWSVSLAGENEQFF. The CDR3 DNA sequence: TGTGCCTGGAGTGTATCGCTAGCGGGAGAAAATGAGCAGTTCTTC.

The CDR3 region has the DNA TGTGCCAGCAGCCCAGAGGTGGGAGATGAAGCTTTCTTT. Its translation: CASSPEVGDEAFF. The chain is built from TRBV5-4 and TRBJ1-1, with D uncertain. V was shortened by 4 bases and J by 7 bases, with 14 bases between the two germline ends. CDR3 length: 13 amino acids. Germline lookup yields CDR1 SGHNT and CDR2 YYREEE (reference sequence). Full variable domain (rest looked up from reference TRBV5-4 and TRBJ1-1): ETGVTQSPTHLIKTRGQQVTLRCSSQSGHNTVSWYQQALGQGPQFIFQYYREEENGRGNFPPRFSGLQFPNYSSELNVNALELDDSALYLCASSPEVGDEAFFGQGTRLTVV.

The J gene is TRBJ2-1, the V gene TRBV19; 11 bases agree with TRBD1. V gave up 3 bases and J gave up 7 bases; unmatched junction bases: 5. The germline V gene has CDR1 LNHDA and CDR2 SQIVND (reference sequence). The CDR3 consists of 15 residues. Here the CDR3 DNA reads TGTGCCAGTAGTATGGGGACAGGGGGTAAAAATGAGCAGTTCTTC. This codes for CASSMGTGGKNEQFF.